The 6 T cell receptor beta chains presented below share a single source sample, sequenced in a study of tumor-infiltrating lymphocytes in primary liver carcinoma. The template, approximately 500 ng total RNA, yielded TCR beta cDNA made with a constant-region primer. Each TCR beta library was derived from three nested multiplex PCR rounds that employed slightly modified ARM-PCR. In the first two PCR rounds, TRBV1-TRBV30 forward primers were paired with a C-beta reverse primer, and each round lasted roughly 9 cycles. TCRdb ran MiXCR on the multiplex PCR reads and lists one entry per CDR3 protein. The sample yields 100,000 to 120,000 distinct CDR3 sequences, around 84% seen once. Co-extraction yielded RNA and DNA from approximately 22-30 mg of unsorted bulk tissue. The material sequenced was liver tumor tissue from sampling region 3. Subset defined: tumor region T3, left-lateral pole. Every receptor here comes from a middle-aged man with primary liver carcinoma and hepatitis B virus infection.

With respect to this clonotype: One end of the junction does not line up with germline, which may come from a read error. CDR3 in DNA: TGTGCCAGCTGTTACTCGGCGAGTGCGTACAGGATGAACTATAGCTACACCTTC. As protein: CASCYSASAYRMNYSYTF. The chain joins TRBV6-8 to TRBJ1-2; TRBD1 might be the D (5 bases). Germline CDR1 is MNHGY and CDR2 is SAAAGT. The CDR3 covers 18 residues.

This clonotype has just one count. Here the CDR3 DNA reads TGTATCAGCAGTGAATGGGGAATGGGGGATCAGCCCCAGCATTTT. This sequence encodes CISSEWGMGDQPQHF. The genes are TRBV6-1 and TRBJ1-5; possibly TRBD1 for D (5 bases). This CDR3 comprises 15 residues. Germline V lookup: CDR1 MNHNS, CDR2 SASEGT.

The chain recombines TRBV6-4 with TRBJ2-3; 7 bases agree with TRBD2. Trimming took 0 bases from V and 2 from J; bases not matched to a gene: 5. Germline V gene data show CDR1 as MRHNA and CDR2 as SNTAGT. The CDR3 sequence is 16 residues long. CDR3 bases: TGTGCCAGCAGTGACTCGACCAGCGGGAACACAGATACGCAGTATTTT. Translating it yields CASSDSTSGNTDTQYF.

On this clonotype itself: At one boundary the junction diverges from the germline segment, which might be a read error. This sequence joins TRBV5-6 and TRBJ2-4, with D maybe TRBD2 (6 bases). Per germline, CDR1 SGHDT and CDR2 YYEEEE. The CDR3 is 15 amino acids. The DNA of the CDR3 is TGTACCAGCTGCTTGGAGGGGTTAGCCAAATACATTCAGTACTTC. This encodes CTSCLEGLAKYIQYF.

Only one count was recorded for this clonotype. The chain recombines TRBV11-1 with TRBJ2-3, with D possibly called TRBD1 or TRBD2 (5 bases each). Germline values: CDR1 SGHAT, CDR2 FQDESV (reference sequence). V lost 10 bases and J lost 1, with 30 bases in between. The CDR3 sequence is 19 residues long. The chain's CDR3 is CANGSGGSPVGARTDTQYF. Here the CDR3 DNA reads TGTGCCAACGGCTCTGGGGGAAGCCCTGTTGGAGCCCGCACAGATACGCAGTATTTT.

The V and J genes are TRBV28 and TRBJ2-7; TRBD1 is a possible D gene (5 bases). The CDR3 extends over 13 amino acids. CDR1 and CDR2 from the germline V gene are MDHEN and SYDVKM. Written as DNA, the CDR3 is TGTGTCAACAGTTTACAGGAGCCCGTGGGGCAGTACTTC. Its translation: CVNSLQEPVGQYF.